This TCR beta chain was captured in a study of tumor-infiltrating lymphocytes in primary liver carcinoma. About the study: Stage T1-T3 N0M0 tumors measured about 4.2 to 10 cm at most. Study results and caveats: A small share of top clones, only about 7-25%, was found in all five tumor regions. Tumor-blood pairs (like tumor-adjacent pairs) overlapped less than tumor region pairs did.

Starting from roughly 540 ng of total RNA, TCR beta cDNA was produced with a primer in the constant region. Employing slightly modified ARM-PCR, three nested multiplex PCR rounds were run, and these gave rise to the TCR beta libraries. TCRdb re-derived calls from the multiplex PCR reads in MiXCR, one entry per CDR3 protein. The repertoire holds 100,000 to 120,000 distinct CDR3 sequences, with around 80% as singletons. The roughly 19-33 mg bulk tissue piece was not sorted before simultaneous RNA and DNA extraction. About this clonotype itself: As yet, its antigen is unknown. A read error may produce the germline difference seen at one junction end.

This TCR was sampled from a man aged 35 to 55 with primary liver carcinoma and hepatitis B virus infection. Sequenced sample: liver tumor tissue from sampling region 3. Subset here: tumor region T3, left-lateral pole.

DNA of the CDR3: TGTACCAGCAGCGCACTCCCAGGGGGCGATGAGCAGTTCTTC. It encodes CTSSALPGGDEQFF. V gene TRBV9 combines with J gene TRBJ2-1; 8 bases agree with TRBD1. The germline V gene encodes CDR1 SGDLS and CDR2 YYNGEE. The CDR3 extends over 14 amino acids. The whole variable domain, filled in from reference TRBV9 and TRBJ2-1, reads DSGVTQTPKHLITATGQRVTLRCSPRSGDLSVYWYQQSLDQGLQFLIQYYNGEERAKGNILERFSAQQFPDLHSELNLSSLELGDSALYFCTSSALPGGDEQFFGPGTRLTVL.